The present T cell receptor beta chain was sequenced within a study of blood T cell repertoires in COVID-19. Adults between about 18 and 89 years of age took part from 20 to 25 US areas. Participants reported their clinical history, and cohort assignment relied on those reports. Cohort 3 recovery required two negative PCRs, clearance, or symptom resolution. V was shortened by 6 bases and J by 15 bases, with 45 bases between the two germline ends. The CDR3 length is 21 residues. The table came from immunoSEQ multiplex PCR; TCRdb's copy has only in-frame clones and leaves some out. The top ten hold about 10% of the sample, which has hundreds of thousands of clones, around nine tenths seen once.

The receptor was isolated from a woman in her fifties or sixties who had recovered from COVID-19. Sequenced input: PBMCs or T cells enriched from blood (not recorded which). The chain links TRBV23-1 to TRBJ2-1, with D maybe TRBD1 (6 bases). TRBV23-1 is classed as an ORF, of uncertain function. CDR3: CASRHSELGQTCLILFNAPFF. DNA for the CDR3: TGCGCCAGCAGGCATTCTGAGCTCGGACAGACTTGCCTAATACTCTTCAATGCCCCGTTCTTC.